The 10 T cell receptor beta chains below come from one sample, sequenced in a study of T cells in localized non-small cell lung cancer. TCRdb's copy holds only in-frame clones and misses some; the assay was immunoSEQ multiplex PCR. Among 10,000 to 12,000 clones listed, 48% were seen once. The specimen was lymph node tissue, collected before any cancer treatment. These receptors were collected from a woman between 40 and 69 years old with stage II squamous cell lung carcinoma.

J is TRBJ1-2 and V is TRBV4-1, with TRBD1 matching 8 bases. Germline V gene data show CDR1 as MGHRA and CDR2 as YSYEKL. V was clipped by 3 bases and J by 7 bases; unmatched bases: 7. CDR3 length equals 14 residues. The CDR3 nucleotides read TGCGCCAGCAGCCAGATCAGGGGGCGCGGTGGCTACACCTTC. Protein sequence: CASSQIRGRGGYTF.

In DNA form, the CDR3 reads TGTGCCAGTAGTGGTGCTAGCGCGCCCTTCTACAATGAGCAGTTCTTC. This translates into CASSGASAPFYNEQFF. The chain is built from TRBV19 and TRBJ2-1; weak D call: TRBD2 (6 bases). V was pared by 5 bases and J by 3 bases, with 17 bases between. This CDR3 region has 16 residues. In germline, CDR1 is LNHDA, CDR2 SQIVND (reference sequence).

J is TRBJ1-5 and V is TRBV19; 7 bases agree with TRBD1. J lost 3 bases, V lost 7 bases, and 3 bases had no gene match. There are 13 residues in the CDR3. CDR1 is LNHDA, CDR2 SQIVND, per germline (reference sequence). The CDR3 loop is CASIGQVNQPQHF. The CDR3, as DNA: TGTGCCAGTATCGGACAGGTCAATCAGCCCCAGCATTTT.

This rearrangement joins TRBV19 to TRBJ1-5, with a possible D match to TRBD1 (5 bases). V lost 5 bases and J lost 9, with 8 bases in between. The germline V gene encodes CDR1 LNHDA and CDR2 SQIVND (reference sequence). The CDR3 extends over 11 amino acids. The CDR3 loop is CASSAGGPQHF. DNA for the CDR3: TGTGCCAGTAGTGCGGGGGGGCCCCAGCATTTT.

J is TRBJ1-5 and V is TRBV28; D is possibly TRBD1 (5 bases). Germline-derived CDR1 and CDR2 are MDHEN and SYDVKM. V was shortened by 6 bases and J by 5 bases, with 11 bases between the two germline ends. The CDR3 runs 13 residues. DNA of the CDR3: TGTGCCAGCAGCCAACGGGGGGATCAGCCCCAGCATTTT. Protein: CASSQRGDQPQHF. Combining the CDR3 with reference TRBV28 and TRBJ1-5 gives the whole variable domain DVKVTQSSRYLVKRTGEKVFLECVQDMDHENMFWYRQDPGLGLRLIYFSYDVKMKEKGDIPEGYSVSREKKERFSLILESASTNQTSMYLCASSQRGDQPQHFGDGTRLSIL.

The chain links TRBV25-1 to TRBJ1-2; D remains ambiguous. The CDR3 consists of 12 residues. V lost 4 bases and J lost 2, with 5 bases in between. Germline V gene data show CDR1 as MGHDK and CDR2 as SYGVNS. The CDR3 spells CASSAVNYGYTF. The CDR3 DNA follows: TGTGCCAGCAGTGCCGTGAACTATGGCTACACCTTC.

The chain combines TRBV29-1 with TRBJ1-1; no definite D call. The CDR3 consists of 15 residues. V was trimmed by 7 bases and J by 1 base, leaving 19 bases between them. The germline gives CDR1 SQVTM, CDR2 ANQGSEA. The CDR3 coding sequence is TGCAGCGCCCCAAGGATGGGGTCTGAGAACACTGAAGCTTTCTTT. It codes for CSAPRMGSENTEAFF.

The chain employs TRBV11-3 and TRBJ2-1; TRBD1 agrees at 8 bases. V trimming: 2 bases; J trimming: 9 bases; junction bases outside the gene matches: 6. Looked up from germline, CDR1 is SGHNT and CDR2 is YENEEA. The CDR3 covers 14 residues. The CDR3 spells CASSLNRGWIEQFF. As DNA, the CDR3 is TGTGCCAGCAGCTTAAACAGGGGGTGGATTGAGCAGTTCTTC.

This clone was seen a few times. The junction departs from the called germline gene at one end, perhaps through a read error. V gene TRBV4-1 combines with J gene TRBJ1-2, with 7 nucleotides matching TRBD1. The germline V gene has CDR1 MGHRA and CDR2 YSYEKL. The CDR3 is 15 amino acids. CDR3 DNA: TGCGCCAGCGGCCACCCGACAGGGAAGGATTATGGCTATACCTTC. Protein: CASGHPTGKDYGYTF.

CDR3 residues: CASRKTLNTEAFF. CDR3 nucleotide sequence: TGTGCCAGTAGGAAGACACTGAACACTGAAGCTTTCTTT. The chain links TRBV19 to TRBJ1-1; no clear D gene. CDR3 length: 13 residues. Between the trimmed V and J ends, which lost 6 bases and 0 bases, there was a span of 8 bases. Germline CDR1 LNHDA, CDR2 SQIVND (reference sequence). Combining the CDR3 with reference TRBV19 and TRBJ1-1 gives the whole variable domain DGGITQSPKYLFRKEGQNVTLSCEQNLNHDAMYWYRQDPGQGLRLIYYSQIVNDFQKGDIAEGYSVSREKKESFPLTVTSAQKNPTAFYLCASRKTLNTEAFFGQGTRLTVV.